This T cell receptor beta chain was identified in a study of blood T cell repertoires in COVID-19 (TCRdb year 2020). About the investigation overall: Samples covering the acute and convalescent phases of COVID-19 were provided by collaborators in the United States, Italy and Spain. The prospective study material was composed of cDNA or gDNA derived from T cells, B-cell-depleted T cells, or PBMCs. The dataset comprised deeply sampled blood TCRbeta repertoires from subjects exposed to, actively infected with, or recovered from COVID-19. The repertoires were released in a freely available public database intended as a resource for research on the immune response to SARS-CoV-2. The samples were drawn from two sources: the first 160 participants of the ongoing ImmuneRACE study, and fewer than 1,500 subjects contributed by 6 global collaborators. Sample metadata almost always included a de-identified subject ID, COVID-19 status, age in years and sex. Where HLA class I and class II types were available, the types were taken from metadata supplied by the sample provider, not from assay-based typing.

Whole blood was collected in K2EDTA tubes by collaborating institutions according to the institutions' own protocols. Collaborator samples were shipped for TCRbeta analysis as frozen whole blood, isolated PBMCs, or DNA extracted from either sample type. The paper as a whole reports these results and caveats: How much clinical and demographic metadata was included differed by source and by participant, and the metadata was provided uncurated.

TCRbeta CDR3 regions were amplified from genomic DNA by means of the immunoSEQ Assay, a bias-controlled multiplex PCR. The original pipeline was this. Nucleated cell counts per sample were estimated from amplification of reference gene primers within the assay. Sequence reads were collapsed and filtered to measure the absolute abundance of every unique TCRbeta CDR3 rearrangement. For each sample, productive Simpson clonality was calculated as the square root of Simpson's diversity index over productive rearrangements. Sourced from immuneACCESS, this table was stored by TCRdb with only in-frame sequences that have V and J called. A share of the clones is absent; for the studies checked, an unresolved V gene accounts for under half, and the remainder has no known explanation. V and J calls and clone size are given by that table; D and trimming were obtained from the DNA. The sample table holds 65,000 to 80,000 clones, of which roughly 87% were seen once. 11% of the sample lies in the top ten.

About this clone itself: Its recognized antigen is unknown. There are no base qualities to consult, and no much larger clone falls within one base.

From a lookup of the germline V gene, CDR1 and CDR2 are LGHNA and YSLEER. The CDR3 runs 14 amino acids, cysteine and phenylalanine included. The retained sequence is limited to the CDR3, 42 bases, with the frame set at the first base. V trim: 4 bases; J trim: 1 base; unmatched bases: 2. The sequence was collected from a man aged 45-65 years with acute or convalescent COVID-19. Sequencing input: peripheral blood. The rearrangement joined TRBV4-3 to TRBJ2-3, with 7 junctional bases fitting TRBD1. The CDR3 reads CASSLGQGTDTQYF. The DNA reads TGCGCCAGCAGCCTTGGACAGGGCACAGATACGCAGTATTTT.